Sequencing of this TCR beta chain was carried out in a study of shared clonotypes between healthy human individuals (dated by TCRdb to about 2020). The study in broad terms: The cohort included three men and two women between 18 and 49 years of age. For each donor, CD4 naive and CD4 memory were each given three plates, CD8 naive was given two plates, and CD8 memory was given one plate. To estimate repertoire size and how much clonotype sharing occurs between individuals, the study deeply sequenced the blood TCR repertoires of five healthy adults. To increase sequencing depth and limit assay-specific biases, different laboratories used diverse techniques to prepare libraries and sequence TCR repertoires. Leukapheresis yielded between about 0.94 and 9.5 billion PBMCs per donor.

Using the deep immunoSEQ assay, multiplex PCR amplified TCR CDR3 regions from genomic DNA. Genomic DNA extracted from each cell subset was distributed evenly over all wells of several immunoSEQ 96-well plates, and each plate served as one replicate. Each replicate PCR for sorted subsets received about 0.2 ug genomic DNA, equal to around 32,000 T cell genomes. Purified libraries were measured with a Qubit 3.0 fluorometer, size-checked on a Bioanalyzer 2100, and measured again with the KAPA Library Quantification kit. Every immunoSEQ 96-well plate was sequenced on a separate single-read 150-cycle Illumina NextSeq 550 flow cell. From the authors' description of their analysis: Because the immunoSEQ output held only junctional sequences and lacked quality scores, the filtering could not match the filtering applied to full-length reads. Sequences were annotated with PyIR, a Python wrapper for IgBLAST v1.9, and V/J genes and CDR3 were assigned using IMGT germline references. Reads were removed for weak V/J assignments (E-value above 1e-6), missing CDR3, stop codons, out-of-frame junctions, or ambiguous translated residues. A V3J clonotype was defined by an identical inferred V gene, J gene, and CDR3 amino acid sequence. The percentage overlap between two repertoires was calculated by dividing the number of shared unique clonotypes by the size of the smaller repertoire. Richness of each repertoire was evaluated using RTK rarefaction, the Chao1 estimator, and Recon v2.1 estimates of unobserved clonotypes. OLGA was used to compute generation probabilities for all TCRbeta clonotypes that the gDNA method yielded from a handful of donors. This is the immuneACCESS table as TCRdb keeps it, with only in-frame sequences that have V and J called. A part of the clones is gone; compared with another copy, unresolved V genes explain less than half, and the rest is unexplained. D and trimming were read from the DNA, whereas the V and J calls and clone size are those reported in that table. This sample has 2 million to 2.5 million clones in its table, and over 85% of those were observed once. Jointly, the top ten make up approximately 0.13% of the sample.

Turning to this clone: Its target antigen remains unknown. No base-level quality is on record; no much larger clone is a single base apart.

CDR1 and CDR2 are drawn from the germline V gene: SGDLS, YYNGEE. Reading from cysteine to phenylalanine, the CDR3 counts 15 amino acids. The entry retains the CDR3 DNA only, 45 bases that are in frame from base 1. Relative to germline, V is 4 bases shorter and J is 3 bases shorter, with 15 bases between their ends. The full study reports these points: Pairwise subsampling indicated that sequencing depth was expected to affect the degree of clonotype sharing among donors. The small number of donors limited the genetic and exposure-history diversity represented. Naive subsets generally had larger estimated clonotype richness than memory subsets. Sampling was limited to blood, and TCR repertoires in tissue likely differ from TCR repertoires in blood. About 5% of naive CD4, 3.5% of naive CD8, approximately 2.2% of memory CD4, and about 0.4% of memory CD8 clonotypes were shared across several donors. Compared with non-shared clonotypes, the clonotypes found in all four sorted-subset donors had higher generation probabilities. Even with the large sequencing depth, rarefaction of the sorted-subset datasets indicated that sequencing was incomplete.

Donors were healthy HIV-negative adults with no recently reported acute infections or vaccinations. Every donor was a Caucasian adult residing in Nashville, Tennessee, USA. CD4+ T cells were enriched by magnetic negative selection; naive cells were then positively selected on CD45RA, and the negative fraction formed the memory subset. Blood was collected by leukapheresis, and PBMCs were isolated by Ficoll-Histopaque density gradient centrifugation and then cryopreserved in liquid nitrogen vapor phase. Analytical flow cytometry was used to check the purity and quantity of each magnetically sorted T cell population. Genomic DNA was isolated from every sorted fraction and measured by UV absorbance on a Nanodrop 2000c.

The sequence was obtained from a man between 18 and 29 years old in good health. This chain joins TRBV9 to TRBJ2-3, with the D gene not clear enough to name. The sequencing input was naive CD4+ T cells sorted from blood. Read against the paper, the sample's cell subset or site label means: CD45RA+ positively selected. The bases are TGTGCCAGCAGCCCGACGGCACTGTGGACAGATACGCAGTATTTT. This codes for CASSPTALWTDTQYF.